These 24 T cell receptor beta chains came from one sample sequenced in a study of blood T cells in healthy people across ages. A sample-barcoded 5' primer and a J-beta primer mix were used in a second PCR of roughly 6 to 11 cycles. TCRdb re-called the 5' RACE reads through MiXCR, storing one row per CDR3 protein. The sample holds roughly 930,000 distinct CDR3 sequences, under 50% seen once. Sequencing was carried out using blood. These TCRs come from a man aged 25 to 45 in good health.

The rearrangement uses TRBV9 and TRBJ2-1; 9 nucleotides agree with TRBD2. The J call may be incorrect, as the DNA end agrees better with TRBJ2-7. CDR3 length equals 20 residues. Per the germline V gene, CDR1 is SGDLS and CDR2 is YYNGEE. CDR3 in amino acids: CASSVAGVRRGGGSYNEQYF. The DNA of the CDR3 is TGTGCCAGCAGCGTAGCGGGAGTACGGCGGGGGGGCGGCTCCTACAATGAGCAGTACTTC.

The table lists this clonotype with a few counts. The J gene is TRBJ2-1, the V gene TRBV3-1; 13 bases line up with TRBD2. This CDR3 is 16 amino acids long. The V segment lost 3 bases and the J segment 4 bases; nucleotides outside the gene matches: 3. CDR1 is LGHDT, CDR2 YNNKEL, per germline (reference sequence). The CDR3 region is CASSQTSGGLYNEQFF. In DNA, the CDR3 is TGTGCCAGCAGCCAGACTAGCGGGGGGCTTTACAATGAGCAGTTCTTC.

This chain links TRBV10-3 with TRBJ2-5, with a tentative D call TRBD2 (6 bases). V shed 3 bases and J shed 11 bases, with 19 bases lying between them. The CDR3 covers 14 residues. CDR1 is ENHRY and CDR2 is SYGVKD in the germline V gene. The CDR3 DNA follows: TGTGCCATCAGTGACCTCAGCGGGCACAATGAGCAGTACTTC. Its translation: CAISDLSGHNEQYF.

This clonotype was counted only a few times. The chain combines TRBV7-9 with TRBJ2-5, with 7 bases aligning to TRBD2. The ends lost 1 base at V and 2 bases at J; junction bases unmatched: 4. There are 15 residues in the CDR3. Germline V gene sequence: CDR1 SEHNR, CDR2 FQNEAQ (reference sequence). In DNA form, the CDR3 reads TGTGCCAGCAGCTTAGTGCTAGCGGAACAAGAGACCCAGTACTTC. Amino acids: CASSLVLAEQETQYF. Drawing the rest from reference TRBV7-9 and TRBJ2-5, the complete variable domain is DTGVSQNPRHKITKRGQNVTFRCDPISEHNRLYWYRQTLGQGPEFLTYFQNEAQLEKSRLLSDRFSAERPKGSFSTLEIQRTEQGDSAMYLCASSLVLAEQETQYFGPGTRLLVL.

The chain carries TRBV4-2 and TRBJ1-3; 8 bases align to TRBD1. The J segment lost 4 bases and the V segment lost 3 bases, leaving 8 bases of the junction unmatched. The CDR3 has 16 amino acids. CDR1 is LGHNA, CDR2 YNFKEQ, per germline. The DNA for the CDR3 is TGTGCCAGCAGCCAGACCCGGACAGGGTACGGAAACACCATATATTTT. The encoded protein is CASSQTRTGYGNTIYF.

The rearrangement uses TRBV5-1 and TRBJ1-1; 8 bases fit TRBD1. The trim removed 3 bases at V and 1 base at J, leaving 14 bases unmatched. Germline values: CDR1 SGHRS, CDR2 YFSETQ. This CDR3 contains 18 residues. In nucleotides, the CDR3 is TGCGCCAGCAGCTGGAATGGACAGGGAGATATTCCGAACACTGAAGCTTTCTTT. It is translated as CASSWNGQGDIPNTEAFF.

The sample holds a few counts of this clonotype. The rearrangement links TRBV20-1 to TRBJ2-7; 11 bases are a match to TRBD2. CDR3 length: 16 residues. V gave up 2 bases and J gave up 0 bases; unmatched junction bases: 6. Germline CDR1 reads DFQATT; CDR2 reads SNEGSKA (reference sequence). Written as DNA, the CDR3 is TGCAGTGCTAGATCCCTAGCGGGGGGTTACTCCTACGAGCAGTACTTC. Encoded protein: CSARSLAGGYSYEQYF.

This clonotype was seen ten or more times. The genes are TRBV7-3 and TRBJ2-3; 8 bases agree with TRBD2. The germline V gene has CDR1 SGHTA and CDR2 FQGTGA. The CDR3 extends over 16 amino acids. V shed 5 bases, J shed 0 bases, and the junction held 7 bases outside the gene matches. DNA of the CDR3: TGTGCCAGCAGCCTCAAATCGGGGGGGAGCACAGATACGCAGTATTTT. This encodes CASSLKSGGSTDTQYF.

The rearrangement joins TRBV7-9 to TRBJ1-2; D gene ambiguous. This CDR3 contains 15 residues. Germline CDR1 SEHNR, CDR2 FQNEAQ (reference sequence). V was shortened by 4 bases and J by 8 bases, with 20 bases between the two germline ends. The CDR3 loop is CASSYIGRWLEGYTF. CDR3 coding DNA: TGTGCCAGCAGCTACATCGGACGGTGGTTGGAGGGCTACACCTTC.

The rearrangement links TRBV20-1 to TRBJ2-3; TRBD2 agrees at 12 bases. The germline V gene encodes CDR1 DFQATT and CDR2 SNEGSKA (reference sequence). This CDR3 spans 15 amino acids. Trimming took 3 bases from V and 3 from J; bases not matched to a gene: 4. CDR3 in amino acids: CSASLLAGGTDTQYF. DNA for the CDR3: TGCAGTGCTAGCCTGCTAGCGGGGGGGACAGATACGCAGTATTTT.

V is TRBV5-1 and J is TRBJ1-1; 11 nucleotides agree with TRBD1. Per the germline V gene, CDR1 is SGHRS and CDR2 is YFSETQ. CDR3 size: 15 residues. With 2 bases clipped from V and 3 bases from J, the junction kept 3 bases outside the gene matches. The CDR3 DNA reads TGCGCCAGCAGCTTCGGGACAGGGGGGTACACTGAAGCTTTCTTT. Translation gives CASSFGTGGYTEAFF.

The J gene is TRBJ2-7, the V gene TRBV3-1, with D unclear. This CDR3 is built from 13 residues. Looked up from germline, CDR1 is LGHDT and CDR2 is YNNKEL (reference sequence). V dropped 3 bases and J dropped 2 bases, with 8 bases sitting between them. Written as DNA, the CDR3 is TGTGCCAGCAGCCATCCGGGCCCCTACGAGCAGTACTTC. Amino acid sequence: CASSHPGPYEQYF.

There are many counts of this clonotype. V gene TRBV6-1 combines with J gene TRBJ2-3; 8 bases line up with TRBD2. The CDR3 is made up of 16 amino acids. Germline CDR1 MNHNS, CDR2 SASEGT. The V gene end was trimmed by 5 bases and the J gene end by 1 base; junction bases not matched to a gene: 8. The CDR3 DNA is TGTGCCAGCAGTCTTTCCGGGACTAGAGGCACAGATACGCAGTATTTT. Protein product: CASSLSGTRGTDTQYF.

Written as DNA, the CDR3 is TGTGCCAGCAGTGAAACGAGGGCCTACAATGAGCAGTTCTTC. As protein: CASSETRAYNEQFF. The J gene is TRBJ2-1, the V gene TRBV2, with D possibly TRBD2 on 5 matching bases. The CDR3 contains 14 residues. The ends were cut back, 2 bases at V and 2 bases at J, with 7 bases in the middle. Germline V gene data show CDR1 as SNHLY and CDR2 as FYNNEI.

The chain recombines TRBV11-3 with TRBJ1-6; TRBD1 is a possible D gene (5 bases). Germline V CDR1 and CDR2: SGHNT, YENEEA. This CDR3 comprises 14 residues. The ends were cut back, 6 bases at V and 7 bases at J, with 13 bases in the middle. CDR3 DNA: TGTGCCAGCAGGCGCGCGGGGGTCAATTCACCCCTCCACTTT. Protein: CASRRAGVNSPLHF.

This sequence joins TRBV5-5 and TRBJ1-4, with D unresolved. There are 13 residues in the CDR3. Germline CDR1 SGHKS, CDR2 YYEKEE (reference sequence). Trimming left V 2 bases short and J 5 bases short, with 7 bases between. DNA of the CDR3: TGTGCCAGCAGCTTTCCCGGGAATGAAAAACTGTTTTTT. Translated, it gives CASSFPGNEKLFF.

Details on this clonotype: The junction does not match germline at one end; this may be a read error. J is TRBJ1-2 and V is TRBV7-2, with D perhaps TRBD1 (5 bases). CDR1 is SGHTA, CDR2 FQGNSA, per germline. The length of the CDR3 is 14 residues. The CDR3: CASSLTGTEYGSTF. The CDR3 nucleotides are TGTGCCAGCAGCCTCACCGGGACGGAGTATGGCTCCACCTTC.

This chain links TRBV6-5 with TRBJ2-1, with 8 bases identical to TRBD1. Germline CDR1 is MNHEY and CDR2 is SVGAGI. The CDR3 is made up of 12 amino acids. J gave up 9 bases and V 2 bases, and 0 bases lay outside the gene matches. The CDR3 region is CASSYQGAEQFF. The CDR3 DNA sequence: TGTGCCAGCAGTTACCAGGGGGCTGAGCAGTTCTTC.

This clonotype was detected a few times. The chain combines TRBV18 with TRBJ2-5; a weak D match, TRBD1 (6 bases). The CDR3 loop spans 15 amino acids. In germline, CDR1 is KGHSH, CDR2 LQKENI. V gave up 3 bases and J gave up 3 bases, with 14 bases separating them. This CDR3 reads CASSPRSGVKETQYF. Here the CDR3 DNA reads TGTGCCAGCTCACCCCGGTCAGGGGTCAAAGAGACCCAGTACTTC.

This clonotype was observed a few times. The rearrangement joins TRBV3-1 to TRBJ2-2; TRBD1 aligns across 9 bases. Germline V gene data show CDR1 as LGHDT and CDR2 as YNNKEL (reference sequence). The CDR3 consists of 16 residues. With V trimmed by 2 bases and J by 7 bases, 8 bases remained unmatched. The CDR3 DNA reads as TGTGCCAGCAGCCAATCGGGACAGGGCGACCTCGGGGAGCTGTTTTTT. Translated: CASSQSGQGDLGELFF.

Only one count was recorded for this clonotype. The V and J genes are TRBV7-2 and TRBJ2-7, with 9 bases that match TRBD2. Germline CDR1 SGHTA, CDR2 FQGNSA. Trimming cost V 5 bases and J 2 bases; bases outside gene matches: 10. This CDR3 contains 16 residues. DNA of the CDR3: TGTGCCAGCAGCCGCGGCGGCGGGGGGGTTACCTACGAGCAGTACTTC. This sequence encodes CASSRGGGGVTYEQYF.

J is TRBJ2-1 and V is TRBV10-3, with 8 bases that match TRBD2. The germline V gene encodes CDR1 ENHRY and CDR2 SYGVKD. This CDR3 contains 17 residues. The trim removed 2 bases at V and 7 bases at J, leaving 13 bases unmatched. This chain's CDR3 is CAISETQRESGWNEQFF. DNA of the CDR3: TGTGCCATCAGTGAGACGCAGCGGGAGTCGGGTTGGAATGAGCAGTTCTTC.

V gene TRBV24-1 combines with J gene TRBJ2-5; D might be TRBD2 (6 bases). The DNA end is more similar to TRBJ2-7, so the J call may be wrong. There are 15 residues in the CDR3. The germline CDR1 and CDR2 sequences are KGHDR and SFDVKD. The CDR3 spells CATSALGGAMGEQYF. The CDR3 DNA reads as TGTGCCACCAGTGCCTTAGGAGGGGCTATGGGCGAGCAGTACTTC.

CDR3 DNA sequence: TGCAGCGTTGGTAGGAGCGGGGGGGCCTTTCGGCAGTTCTTC. Its protein product is CSVGRSGGAFRQFF. The genes are TRBV29-1 and TRBJ2-1; 10 bases map to TRBD2. V was pared by 4 bases and J by 12 bases, with 12 bases of the junction left unmatched. Germline CDR1 and CDR2: SQVTM and ANQGSEA. This CDR3 is built from 14 residues.